These 9 T cell receptor beta chains share one sample of origin, sequenced in a study of cytomegalovirus exposure and HLA in healthy donors. The PCR was carried out with 60 Vbeta primers and 13 Jbeta primers. TCRdb keeps only in-frame clones here, not all; method: immunoSEQ multiplex PCR. The sample records approximately 210,000 clones, about 85% being singletons. Input material: PBMCs. The receptors were gathered from a woman in her forties or fifties in good health and CMV-seronegative.

The V call is TRBV27, the J call TRBJ1-5; no clear D. Germline V gene sequence: CDR1 MNHEY, CDR2 SMNVEV (reference sequence). Trimming removed 2 bases at V and 0 bases at J, with 5 bases between. The CDR3 runs 14 residues. The CDR3 nucleotides read TGTGCCAGCAGTTTAGAGAGTAGCAATCAGCCCCAGCATTTT. Translated, it gives CASSLESSNQPQHF.

The DNA of the CDR3 is TGTGCCAGCAGCTTAGTCCTTAGCGGAGAGACCCAGTACTTC. It codes for CASSLVLSGETQYF. The V and J genes are TRBV7-2 and TRBJ2-5; possible D gene TRBD2, 6 bases. V lost 1 base to trimming and J lost 4 bases, with 10 bases between them. The CDR3 consists of 14 residues. CDR1 and CDR2 (germline): SGHTA, FQGNSA.

In DNA, the CDR3 is TGCGCCAGCAGCCGAGGGGGAGTAAATGAAAAACTGTTTTTT. This gives the protein CASSRGGVNEKLFF. The chain links TRBV4-3 to TRBJ1-4, with TRBD1 as a possible D gene (6 bases). The CDR3 has 14 residues. Germline loops: CDR1 LGHNA, CDR2 YSLEER. Trimming stripped 4 bases from V and 5 bases from J, with 11 bases between.

The chain employs TRBV6-5 and TRBJ1-1, with 11 bases matching TRBD1. Germline assignment: CDR1 MNHEY and CDR2 SVGAGI. The CDR3 extends over 13 amino acids. V shed 2 bases and J 9 bases; nucleotides not matched to a gene: 2. CDR3 residues: CASSYRDRGKAFF. The CDR3 nucleotides are TGTGCCAGCAGTTACCGGGACAGGGGGAAAGCTTTCTTT.

This clone has a single count. The genes are TRBV19 and TRBJ2-1; a weak D match, TRBD1 (6 bases). The length of the CDR3 is 15 residues. V lost 6 bases and J 0 bases, leaving 12 bases between the germline ends. The germline CDR1 and CDR2 sequences are LNHDA and SQIVND (reference sequence). CDR3 region: CASRLDRSSYNEQFF. In DNA, the CDR3 is TGTGCCAGTAGGTTGGACAGAAGCTCCTACAATGAGCAGTTCTTC.

This clone was detected a few times. This chain uses TRBV10-3 with TRBJ2-7; D is ambiguous. The CDR3 is made up of 14 amino acids. From germline, CDR1 is ENHRY and CDR2 SYGVKD. The germline V and J ends were trimmed by 1 base and 1 base, with 8 bases remaining between them. The CDR3 DNA is TGTGCCATCAGTGAGTTTCTACAGTCCTACGAGCAGTACTTC. Protein sequence: CAISEFLQSYEQYF.

This clone came up a few times. The rearrangement links TRBV6-6 to TRBJ1-4, with 8 bases identical to TRBD1. The CDR3 is 16 residues long. Germline V gives CDR1 MNHNY, CDR2 SVGAGI (reference sequence). V was pared by 2 bases and J by 0 bases, with 2 bases of the junction left unmatched. CDR3 sequence reads: CASSYQGAATNEKLFF. CDR3 DNA: TGTGCCAGCAGTTACCAGGGGGCGGCAACTAATGAAAAACTGTTTTTT.

The rearrangement links TRBV6-1 to TRBJ1-1; D might be TRBD1 (5 bases). Germline loops: CDR1 MNHNS, CDR2 SASEGT. This CDR3 is built from 16 residues. Trimming shortened V by 4 bases and J by 0 bases, and 15 bases separated the two germline ends. CDR3 coding DNA: TGTGCCAGCAGTGGGTTTGTTCGGGGGATGAACACTGAAGCTTTCTTT. Translating it yields CASSGFVRGMNTEAFF.

The rearrangement uses TRBV19 and TRBJ1-5; D possibly corresponds to TRBD1 (5 bases). Germline values: CDR1 LNHDA, CDR2 SQIVND (reference sequence). Trimming took 3 bases from V and 3 from J, leaving 15 bases between them. The length of the CDR3 is 16 residues. In DNA form, the CDR3 reads TGTGCCAGTAGTATCATGGAGGGGACCATCAATCAGCCCCAGCATTTT. This translates into CASSIMEGTINQPQHF. The variable domain in full, completed from reference TRBV19 and TRBJ1-5, reads DGGITQSPKYLFRKEGQNVTLSCEQNLNHDAMYWYRQDPGQGLRLIYYSQIVNDFQKGDIAEGYSVSREKKESFPLTVTSAQKNPTAFYLCASSIMEGTINQPQHFGDGTRLSIL.